The entry that follows covers one T cell receptor beta chain sequence. The target antigen is unknown. The sample is drawn from a study of long-term antiretroviral therapy in people with HIV. On the study more broadly: Of all samples, the earliest predate the 2015 immediate-ART recommendation by about a decade.

immunoSEQ v3.0 was run at survey level. TCRdb's copy holds only in-frame clones and misses some; the assay was immunoSEQ multiplex PCR. The sample has about 39,000 clones, approximately 87% seen once. There are 14 residues in the CDR3. Germline V gives CDR1 SEHNR, CDR2 FQNEAQ (reference sequence). V lost 1 base and J 6 bases, leaving 7 bases between the germline ends. Overall study results and limits: Data on ART adherence, viral resistance or therapy changes were unavailable. The study found narrower CDR3 length ranges in HIV repertoires than in controls. Relative to transplant donor controls, diversity remained lower despite increasing after ART.

The receptor comes from a woman between 45 and 65 years old with HIV. V is TRBV7-9 and J is TRBJ1-6; no clear D gene. The sequenced sample was unsorted PBMCs, obtained 1.2 years after starting antiretroviral therapy. In DNA form, the CDR3 reads TGTGCCAGCAGCTTAGTAACGGTTAATTCACCCCTCCACTTT. This translates into CASSLVTVNSPLHF.